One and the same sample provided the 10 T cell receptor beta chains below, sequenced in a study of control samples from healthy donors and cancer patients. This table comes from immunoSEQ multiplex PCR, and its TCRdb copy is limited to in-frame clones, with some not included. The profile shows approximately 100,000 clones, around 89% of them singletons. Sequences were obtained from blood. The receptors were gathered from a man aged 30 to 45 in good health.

CDR3: CSVRGGEGLRNTIYF. The CDR3, as DNA: TGCAGCGTTAGAGGGGGCGAGGGGCTTCGAAACACCATATATTTT. The rearrangement uses TRBV29-1 and TRBJ1-3, with TRBD1 identical over 7 bases. Germline trimming cut 5 bases from V and 5 bases from J; bases unmatched to any gene: 12. Germline values: CDR1 SQVTM, CDR2 ANQGSEA. The CDR3 has 15 amino acids.

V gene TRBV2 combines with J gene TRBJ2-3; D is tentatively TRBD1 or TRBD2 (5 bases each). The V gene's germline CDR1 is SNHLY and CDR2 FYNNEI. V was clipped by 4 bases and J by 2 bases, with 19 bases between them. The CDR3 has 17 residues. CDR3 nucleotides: TGTGCCAGCAGTGTAAGAGTCGGGCAGGGAGACACAGATACGCAGTATTTT. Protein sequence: CASSVRVGQGDTDTQYF.

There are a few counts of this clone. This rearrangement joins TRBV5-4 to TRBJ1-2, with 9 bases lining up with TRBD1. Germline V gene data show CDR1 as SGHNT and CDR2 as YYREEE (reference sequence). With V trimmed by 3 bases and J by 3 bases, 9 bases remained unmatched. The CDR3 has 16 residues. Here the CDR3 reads CASSSLVDRGDYGYTF. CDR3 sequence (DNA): TGTGCCAGCAGCTCGCTCGTCGACAGGGGGGACTATGGCTACACCTTC.

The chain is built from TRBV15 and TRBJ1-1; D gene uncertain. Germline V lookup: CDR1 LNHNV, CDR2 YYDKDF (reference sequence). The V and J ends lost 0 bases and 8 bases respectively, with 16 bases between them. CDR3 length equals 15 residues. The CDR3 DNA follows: TGTGCCACCAGCAGAGAAGTGGTGCGGAGCGCGGAAGCTTTCTTT. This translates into CATSREVVRSAEAFF.

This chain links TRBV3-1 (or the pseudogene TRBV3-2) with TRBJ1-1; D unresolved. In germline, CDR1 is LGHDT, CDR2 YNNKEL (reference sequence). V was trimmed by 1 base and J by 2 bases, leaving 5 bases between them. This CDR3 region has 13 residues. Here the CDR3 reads CASSQGHNTEAFF. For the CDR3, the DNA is TGTGCCAGCAGCCAAGGACACAACACTGAAGCTTTCTTT.

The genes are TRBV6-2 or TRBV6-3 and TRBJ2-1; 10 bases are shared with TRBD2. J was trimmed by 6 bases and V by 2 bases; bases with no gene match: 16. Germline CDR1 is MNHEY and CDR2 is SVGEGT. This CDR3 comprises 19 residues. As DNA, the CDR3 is TGTGCCAGCAGTTACCCCCAGGGGCTAGCGGGAGAGGTCGGCAATGAGCAGTTCTTC. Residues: CASSYPQGLAGEVGNEQFF.

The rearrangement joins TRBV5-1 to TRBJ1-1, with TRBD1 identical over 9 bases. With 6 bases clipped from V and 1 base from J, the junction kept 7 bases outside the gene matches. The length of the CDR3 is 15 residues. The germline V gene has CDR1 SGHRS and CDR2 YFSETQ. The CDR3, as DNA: TGCGCCAGCATCAAGGGGACAGGGTCGAACACTGAAGCTTTCTTT. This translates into CASIKGTGSNTEAFF.

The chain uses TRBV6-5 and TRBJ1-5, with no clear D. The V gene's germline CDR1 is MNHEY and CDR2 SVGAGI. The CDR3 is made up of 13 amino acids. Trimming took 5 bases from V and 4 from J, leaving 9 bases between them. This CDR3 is CASSPERNQPQHF. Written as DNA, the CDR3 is TGTGCCAGCAGTCCCGAGCGTAATCAGCCCCAGCATTTT.

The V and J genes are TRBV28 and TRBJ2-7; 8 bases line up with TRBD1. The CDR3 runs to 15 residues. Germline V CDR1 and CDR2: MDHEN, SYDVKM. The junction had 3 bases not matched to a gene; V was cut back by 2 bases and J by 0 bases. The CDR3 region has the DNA TGTGCCAGCAGTTTAGAGACAGGGGTCTCCTACGAGCAGTACTTC. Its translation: CASSLETGVSYEQYF. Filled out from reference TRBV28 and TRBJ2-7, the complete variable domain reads DVKVTQSSRYLVKRTGEKVFLECVQDMDHENMFWYRQDPGLGLRLIYFSYDVKMKEKGDIPEGYSVSREKKERFSLILESASTNQTSMYLCASSLETGVSYEQYFGPGTRLTVT.

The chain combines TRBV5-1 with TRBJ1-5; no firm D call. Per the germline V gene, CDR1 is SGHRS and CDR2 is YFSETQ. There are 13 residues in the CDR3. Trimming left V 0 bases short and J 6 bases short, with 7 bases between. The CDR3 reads CASSLVVGQPQHF. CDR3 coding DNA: TGCGCCAGCAGCTTGGTGGTGGGTCAGCCCCAGCATTTT.